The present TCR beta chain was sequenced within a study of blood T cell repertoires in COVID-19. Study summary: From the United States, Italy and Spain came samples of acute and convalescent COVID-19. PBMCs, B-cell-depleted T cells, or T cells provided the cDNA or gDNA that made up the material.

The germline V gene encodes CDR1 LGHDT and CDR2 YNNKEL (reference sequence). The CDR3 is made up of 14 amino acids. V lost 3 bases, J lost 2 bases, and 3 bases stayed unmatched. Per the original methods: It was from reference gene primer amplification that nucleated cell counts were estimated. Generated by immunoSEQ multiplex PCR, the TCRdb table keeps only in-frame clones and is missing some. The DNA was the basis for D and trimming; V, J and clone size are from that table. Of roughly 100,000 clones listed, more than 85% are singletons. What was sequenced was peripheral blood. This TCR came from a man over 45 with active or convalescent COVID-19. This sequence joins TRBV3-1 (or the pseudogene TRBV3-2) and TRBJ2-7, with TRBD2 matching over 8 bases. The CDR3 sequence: CASSHLAGPYEQYF. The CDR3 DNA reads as TGTGCCAGCAGCCATCTAGCGGGTCCCTACGAGCAGTACTTC.